The clone carrying this TCR beta chain appeared once. Participant age was roughly 18 to 95 years, and participants resided in approximately 25 US areas. The authors' processing: From reference gene primer amplification, estimates of nucleated cell counts were derived. Only in-frame clones appear in the TCRdb table, and some are missing; sequencing was by immunoSEQ multiplex PCR. V, J and clone size were drawn from that table, and D and trimming were deduced from the DNA. The table has 300,000 to 450,000 clones, around 89% seen once. These data come from a study of blood T cell repertoires in COVID-19. Study in general: The United States, Italy and Spain provided the acute and convalescent COVID-19 samples.

The sequence derives from a young woman who had recovered from COVID-19. The sample consisted of PBMCs or T cells enriched from blood (not recorded which).

The CDR3 DNA sequence: TGTGCCAGCAGTCTAACTACTACCGGCAGTACACCCCTCCACTTT. It encodes CASSLTTTGSTPLHF. The V and J genes are TRBV6-5 and TRBJ1-6; D not resolved. V was trimmed by 5 bases and J by 11 bases, leaving 19 bases between them. The CDR3 is made up of 15 amino acids. Germline V gene data show CDR1 as MNHEY and CDR2 as SVGAGI.